Listed here is a single T cell receptor beta chain. The target antigen is unknown. The study ran the assay at deep level. Each cell subset's genomic DNA was divided evenly among several immunoSEQ plates. TCRdb's copy holds only in-frame clones and misses some; the assay was immunoSEQ multiplex PCR. Found here are 400,000 to 550,000 clones, 79% of them singletons; the top ten hold over 9.5%. The source of the sample is a study of shared clonotypes between healthy human individuals. CDR1 is KGHSH and CDR2 is LQKENI in the germline V gene. This CDR3 has 13 residues. Trimming took 2 bases from V and 2 from J, leaving 7 bases between them. Each sample came from a Caucasian adult donor living in Nashville, Tennessee. Study results and caveats: The study sampled only blood, and tissue repertoires likely differ.

The V call is TRBV18, the J call TRBJ2-7; D is undetermined. Sequenced material: PBMCs. The clonotype comes from a woman in her thirties or forties in good health. Some clones in this sample may be carry-over from other donors' samples. CDR3 DNA sequence: TGTGCCAGCTCACCAGATGGAACCTACGAGCAGTACTTC. This encodes CASSPDGTYEQYF.